These T cell receptor beta chains were read from a single sample in a study of blood T cell repertoires in COVID-19. Repertoires were generated with immunoSEQ multiplex PCR, while TCRdb's copy carries only in-frame clones and drops some. The sample holds approximately 67,000 clones, around 93% seen once. Sequenced sample: peripheral blood. These receptors came from a woman aged 55-70 years with active COVID-19. CDR3s include the opening cysteine and the closing phenylalanine or tryptophan. The D gene is left open where the match is weak. Rows give clone size only sometimes, using once, few, many, or a class for an expanded clone.

j_call: TRBJ1-5
d_call: NA
clone_size: NA
v_call: TRBV19
cdr3_nt: TGTGCCAGTACTAAAAGCGACAGGCCCAATCAGCCCCAGCATTTT
cdr3_aa: CASTKSDRPNQPQHF

j_call: TRBJ2-5
d_call: NA
clone_size: NA
v_call: TRBV7-9
cdr3_nt: TGTGCCAGCAGCTTTCAGGGAACGGCGGAGACCCAGTACTTC
cdr3_aa: CASSFQGTAETQYF

j_call: TRBJ1-2
d_call: NA
clone_size: once
v_call: TRBV4-1
cdr3_nt: TGCGCCAGCAGCCAAGATCAGGCCTATGGCTACACCTTC
cdr3_aa: CASSQDQAYGYTF

j_call: TRBJ2-7
d_call: TRBD1
clone_size: NA
v_call: TRBV5-1
cdr3_nt: TGCGCCAGCAGCATCGGGACAGTCTCCTACGAGCAGTACTTC
cdr3_aa: CASSIGTVSYEQYF

j_call: TRBJ1-1
d_call: NA
clone_size: NA
v_call: TRBV28
cdr3_nt: TGTGCCAGCGGGGAGGGGGGCGAGGACACTGAAGCTTTCTTT
cdr3_aa: CASGEGGEDTEAFF

j_call: TRBJ2-1
d_call: TRBD2
clone_size: NA
v_call: TRBV10-3
cdr3_nt: TGTGCCACACTGGGCGGGAGCTCCTACAATGAGCAGTTCTTC
cdr3_aa: CATLGGSSYNEQFF

j_call: TRBJ2-5
d_call: TRBD2
clone_size: NA
v_call: TRBV19
cdr3_nt: TGTGCCAGTAGTACACAGGGACTAGCGGAAGAGACCCAGTACTTC
cdr3_aa: CASSTQGLAEETQYF

j_call: TRBJ1-3
d_call: TRBD1
clone_size: NA
v_call: TRBV5-1
cdr3_nt: TGCGCCAGCAGCTTCTCCGACAGGGCCTCTGGAAACACCATATATTTT
cdr3_aa: CASSFSDRASGNTIYF

j_call: TRBJ1-2
d_call: NA
clone_size: NA
v_call: TRBV3-1/TRBV3-2
cdr3_nt: TGTGCCAGCAGCCAAGTTGGCAGGGATGACTATGGCTACACCTTC
cdr3_aa: CASSQVGRDDYGYTF

j_call: TRBJ2-1
d_call: NA
clone_size: NA
v_call: TRBV21-1
cdr3_nt: TGTGCCAGCAAAGCCCTTGACAGCAATGAGCAGTTCTTC
cdr3_aa: CASKALDSNEQFF

j_call: TRBJ2-5
d_call: TRBD2
clone_size: NA
v_call: TRBV5-1
cdr3_nt: TGCGCCAGCAGCTTGGGAGCAAGCGGGAATGGAGAGACCCAGTACTTC
cdr3_aa: CASSLGASGNGETQYF

j_call: TRBJ1-5
d_call: NA
clone_size: NA
v_call: TRBV27
cdr3_nt: TGTGCCAGCACCCCCCGGGGGGGCCAACAGCCCCAGCATTTT
cdr3_aa: CASTPRGGQQPQHF

j_call: TRBJ2-1
d_call: NA
clone_size: NA
v_call: TRBV6-5
cdr3_nt: TGTGCCAGCAGTTACTCCTGGACTCCGTACAATGAGCAGTTCTTC
cdr3_aa: CASSYSWTPYNEQFF

j_call: TRBJ2-1
d_call: NA
clone_size: NA
v_call: TRBV5-1
cdr3_nt: TGCGCCAGCAGGGCCGGGGAAACCTACAATGAGCAGTTCTTC
cdr3_aa: CASRAGETYNEQFF

j_call: TRBJ1-2
d_call: NA
clone_size: NA
v_call: TRBV7-9
cdr3_nt: TGTGCCAGCAGCGCCCCCCGAGGCCAGGGGCACTATGGCTACACCTTC
cdr3_aa: CASSAPRGQGHYGYTF

j_call: TRBJ1-4
d_call: TRBD1
clone_size: once
v_call: TRBV5-6
cdr3_nt: TGTGCCAGCAGCCAGACAGGGGCTAATGAAAAACTGTTTTTT
cdr3_aa: CASSQTGANEKLFF

j_call: TRBJ2-1
d_call: TRBD2
clone_size: NA
v_call: TRBV11-3
cdr3_nt: TGTGCCAGCAGCTTAGCTAGCGGGAAAGGTGAGCAGTTCTTC
cdr3_aa: CASSLASGKGEQFF

j_call: TRBJ1-1
d_call: NA
clone_size: NA
v_call: TRBV7-8
cdr3_nt: TGTGCCAGCAGCCCCCCAATCCGGGTCGGCCGCACTGAAGCTTTCTTT
cdr3_aa: CASSPPIRVGRTEAFF

j_call: TRBJ1-1
d_call: NA
clone_size: NA
v_call: TRBV5-1
cdr3_nt: TGCGCCAGCAGGGGGAGGGGGACAGAAGCTTTCTTT
cdr3_aa: CASRGRGTEAFF

j_call: TRBJ2-5
d_call: NA
clone_size: once
v_call: TRBV5-4
cdr3_nt: TGTGCCAGCAGCTTGCCCGCAGTCAGTCAAGAGACCCAGTACTTC
cdr3_aa: CASSLPAVSQETQYF

j_call: TRBJ2-2
d_call: NA
clone_size: NA
v_call: TRBV11-2
cdr3_nt: TGTGCCAGCAGCTTTGCGGAACGCACCGGGGAGCTGTTTTTT
cdr3_aa: CASSFAERTGELFF

j_call: TRBJ1-3
d_call: NA
clone_size: few
v_call: TRBV3-1/TRBV3-2
cdr3_nt: TGTGCCAGCAGCCGGACAGCACTCTCTGGAAACACCATATATTTT
cdr3_aa: CASSRTALSGNTIYF

j_call: TRBJ1-2
d_call: TRBD1
clone_size: NA
v_call: TRBV28
cdr3_nt: TGTGCCAGCAGTTTTGGGGACAGGTTCTCCTATGGCTACACCTTC
cdr3_aa: CASSFGDRFSYGYTF

j_call: TRBJ1-2
d_call: TRBD1
clone_size: NA
v_call: TRBV7-9
cdr3_nt: TGTGCCAGCAGCTTAGGGACAGGGGTAGGGTATGGCTACACCTTC
cdr3_aa: CASSLGTGVGYGYTF

j_call: TRBJ2-5
d_call: TRBD2
clone_size: NA
v_call: TRBV5-1
cdr3_nt: TGCGCCAGCAGCCTTACGACTAGCGGGTACCAAGAGACCCAGTACTTC
cdr3_aa: CASSLTTSGYQETQYF

j_call: TRBJ2-5
d_call: TRBD2
clone_size: NA
v_call: TRBV19
cdr3_nt: TGTGCCAGTAAGGCGACTAGCAATTCAGAGACCCAGTACTTC
cdr3_aa: CASKATSNSETQYF

j_call: TRBJ2-7
d_call: TRBD1
clone_size: NA
v_call: TRBV19
cdr3_nt: TGTGCCAGTAGTTCGGACAGGATGACCTACGAGCAGTACTTC
cdr3_aa: CASSSDRMTYEQYF

j_call: TRBJ2-2
d_call: NA
clone_size: NA
v_call: TRBV5-1
cdr3_nt: TGCGCCAGCAGCTTGGCGGGCACCGGGGAGCTGTTTTTT
cdr3_aa: CASSLAGTGELFF

j_call: TRBJ1-1
d_call: NA
clone_size: NA
v_call: TRBV11-2
cdr3_nt: TGTGCCAGCAGCTTAGTTGAGGGCTCTGAAGCTTTCTTT
cdr3_aa: CASSLVEGSEAFF

j_call: TRBJ2-7
d_call: NA
clone_size: NA
v_call: TRBV5-4
cdr3_nt: TGTGCCAGCAGCTTGGGTTCGGGACTGATAACCTACGAGCAGTACTTC
cdr3_aa: CASSLGSGLITYEQYF

j_call: TRBJ1-1
d_call: TRBD1
clone_size: NA
v_call: TRBV5-1
cdr3_nt: TGCGCCAGCAGCACGCTCAGGGGGTTTGTCACTGAAGCTTTCTTT
cdr3_aa: CASSTLRGFVTEAFF

j_call: TRBJ1-5
d_call: NA
clone_size: NA
v_call: TRBV4-2
cdr3_nt: TGTGCCAGCAGCCAAAGAGCAGGGTCTGATCAGCCCCAGCATTTT
cdr3_aa: CASSQRAGSDQPQHF

j_call: TRBJ2-1
d_call: NA
clone_size: NA
v_call: TRBV19
cdr3_nt: TGTGCCAGTAGTAGGGGCGCCCACCTCAATGAGCAGTTCTTC
cdr3_aa: CASSRGAHLNEQFF

j_call: TRBJ1-5
d_call: TRBD1
clone_size: NA
v_call: TRBV27
cdr3_nt: TGTGCCAGCAGTCCACGGGACAGGGGGCAGCCCCAGCATTTT
cdr3_aa: CASSPRDRGQPQHF

j_call: TRBJ1-1
d_call: NA
clone_size: NA
v_call: TRBV28
cdr3_nt: TGTGCCAGCAGTTTAGGGCAGGGGGAAGCTTTCTTT
cdr3_aa: CASSLGQGEAFF

j_call: TRBJ2-2
d_call: TRBD1
clone_size: NA
v_call: TRBV3-1/TRBV3-2
cdr3_nt: TGTGCCAGCAGCGCCCGGGACAGGGGAACCGGGGAGCTGTTTTTT
cdr3_aa: CASSARDRGTGELFF

j_call: TRBJ2-1
d_call: TRBD2
clone_size: NA
v_call: TRBV6-1
cdr3_nt: TGTGCCAGCAGTGATGCCGGGGGGGGGAGGAGCTCCTACAATGAGCAGTTCTTC
cdr3_aa: CASSDAGGGRSSYNEQFF

j_call: TRBJ2-7
d_call: NA
clone_size: few
v_call: TRBV30
cdr3_nt: TGTGCCTGGGCCCGGCCAATGTCGGGTCTTTCAAACGAGCAGTACTTC
cdr3_aa: CAWARPMSGLSNEQYF

j_call: TRBJ1-4
d_call: NA
clone_size: NA
v_call: TRBV19
cdr3_nt: TGTGCCAGTAGCGCGGGACGGTTGGAAAAACTGTTTTTT
cdr3_aa: CASSAGRLEKLFF

j_call: TRBJ2-7
d_call: NA
clone_size: NA
v_call: TRBV6-5
cdr3_nt: TGTGCCAGCAGTACCACCCGGGACAACGAGCAGTACTTC
cdr3_aa: CASSTTRDNEQYF

j_call: TRBJ1-5
d_call: NA
clone_size: NA
v_call: TRBV18
cdr3_nt: TGTGCCAGCTCGCGAGACAGTAATAGCAATCAGCCCCAGCATTTT
cdr3_aa: CASSRDSNSNQPQHF

j_call: TRBJ2-2
d_call: NA
clone_size: NA
v_call: TRBV2
cdr3_nt: TGTGCCAGCAACGACCGGGGGAGCGGGACCGGGGAGCTGTTTTTT
cdr3_aa: CASNDRGSGTGELFF

j_call: TRBJ1-4
d_call: TRBD1
clone_size: NA
v_call: TRBV29-1
cdr3_nt: TGCAGCGTTGTAGGGACAGGGGGCTTTAATGAAAAACTGTTTTTT
cdr3_aa: CSVVGTGGFNEKLFF

j_call: TRBJ2-5
d_call: NA
clone_size: NA
v_call: TRBV2
cdr3_nt: TGTGCCAGCAATTCAGCGGCGGTAGAGACCCAGTACTTC
cdr3_aa: CASNSAAVETQYF

j_call: TRBJ1-3
d_call: NA
clone_size: NA
v_call: TRBV12-3/TRBV12-4
cdr3_nt: TGTGCCAGCAGTTCCTACTCTGGAAACACCATATATTTT
cdr3_aa: CASSSYSGNTIYF

j_call: TRBJ2-1
d_call: TRBD2
clone_size: NA
v_call: TRBV11-2
cdr3_nt: TGTGCCAGCAGCTTATATGGGACTAGCGGTTATAGCTCCTACAATGAGCAGTTCTTC
cdr3_aa: CASSLYGTSGYSSYNEQFF

j_call: TRBJ2-7
d_call: NA
clone_size: NA
v_call: TRBV7-9
cdr3_nt: TGTGCCAGCAGCCCAACGGGGTACGAGCAGTACTTC
cdr3_aa: CASSPTGYEQYF

j_call: TRBJ1-1
d_call: TRBD1
clone_size: NA
v_call: TRBV19
cdr3_nt: TGTGCCAGTAGTAACAGGGGCTGGGCCACTGAAGCTTTCTTT
cdr3_aa: CASSNRGWATEAFF

j_call: TRBJ1-6
d_call: NA
clone_size: once
v_call: TRBV15
cdr3_nt: TGTGCCACCAGCAGAGACCCGGACAGAAGGAATTCACCCCTCCACTTT
cdr3_aa: CATSRDPDRRNSPLHF

j_call: TRBJ2-5
d_call: NA
clone_size: NA
v_call: TRBV5-6
cdr3_nt: TGTGCCAGCAGCTTGACTCACCAAGAGACCCAGTACTTC
cdr3_aa: CASSLTHQETQYF

j_call: TRBJ1-2
d_call: NA
clone_size: NA
v_call: TRBV5-4
cdr3_nt: TGTGCCAGCAGCTTGGAGGCCAGGGGAATCGGCTACACCTTC
cdr3_aa: CASSLEARGIGYTF

j_call: TRBJ2-1
d_call: NA
clone_size: NA
v_call: TRBV27
cdr3_nt: TGTGCCAGCAGCCACCGGGGATACAATGAGCAGTTCTTC
cdr3_aa: CASSHRGYNEQFF

j_call: TRBJ1-1
d_call: TRBD1
clone_size: NA
v_call: TRBV28
cdr3_nt: TGTGCCAGCAGTCCTGGACAGGAGTACACTGAAGCTTTCTTT
cdr3_aa: CASSPGQEYTEAFF

j_call: TRBJ2-1
d_call: TRBD2
clone_size: NA
v_call: TRBV5-5
cdr3_nt: TGTGCCAGCAGCTTATCAGGCAGGACTAGCGGCCGAGACTACAATGAGCAGTTCTTC
cdr3_aa: CASSLSGRTSGRDYNEQFF

j_call: TRBJ2-7
d_call: TRBD1
clone_size: NA
v_call: TRBV27
cdr3_nt: TGTGCCATCCTCTGGACAGGGCGAACCTACGAGCAGTACTTC
cdr3_aa: CAILWTGRTYEQYF

j_call: TRBJ2-5
d_call: TRBD2
clone_size: NA
v_call: TRBV18
cdr3_nt: TGTGCCAGCTCACCACTGCGGGAGGGCCGCGAGACCCAGTACTTC
cdr3_aa: CASSPLREGRETQYF

j_call: TRBJ2-2
d_call: TRBD1
clone_size: NA
v_call: TRBV18
cdr3_nt: TGTGCCAGCTCACCCTCCGGGACAGCCAACACCGGGGAGCTGTTTTTT
cdr3_aa: CASSPSGTANTGELFF

j_call: TRBJ2-7
d_call: TRBD2
clone_size: NA
v_call: TRBV27
cdr3_nt: TGTGCCAGCAGCGGAAGCGGGAGAAGGATAAGGGAGCAGTACTTC
cdr3_aa: CASSGSGRRIREQYF

j_call: TRBJ1-2
d_call: TRBD1
clone_size: NA
v_call: TRBV30
cdr3_nt: TGTGCCTGGAGTGTAATGGAGGGGGCGCTTGGTGGCTACACCTTC
cdr3_aa: CAWSVMEGALGGYTF